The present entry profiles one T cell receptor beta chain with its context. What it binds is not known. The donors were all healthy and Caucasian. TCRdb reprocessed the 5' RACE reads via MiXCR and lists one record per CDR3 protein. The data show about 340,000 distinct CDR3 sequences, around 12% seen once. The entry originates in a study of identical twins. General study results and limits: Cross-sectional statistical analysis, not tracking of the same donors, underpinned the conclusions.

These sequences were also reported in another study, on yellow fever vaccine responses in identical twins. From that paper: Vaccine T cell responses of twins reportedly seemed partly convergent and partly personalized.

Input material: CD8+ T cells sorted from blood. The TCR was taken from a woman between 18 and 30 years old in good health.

The CDR3 DNA sequence: TGTGCCAGCAGTCTCCCCAACGATGAGCAGTTCTTC. It codes for CASSLPNDEQFF. This chain links TRBV12-3 or TRBV12-4 with TRBJ2-1, with D unresolved. Trimming removed 5 bases from V and 8 bases from J, with 10 bases in between. The CDR3 is 12 amino acids.